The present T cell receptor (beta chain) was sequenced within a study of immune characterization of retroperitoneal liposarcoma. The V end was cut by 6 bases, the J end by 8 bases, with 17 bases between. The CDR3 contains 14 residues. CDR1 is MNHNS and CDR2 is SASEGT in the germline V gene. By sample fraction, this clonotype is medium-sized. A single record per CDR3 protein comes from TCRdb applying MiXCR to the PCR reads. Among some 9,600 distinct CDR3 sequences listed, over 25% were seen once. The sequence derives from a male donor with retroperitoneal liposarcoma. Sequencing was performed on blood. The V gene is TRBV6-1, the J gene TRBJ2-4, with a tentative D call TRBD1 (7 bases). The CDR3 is CASRVPGGLDIQYF. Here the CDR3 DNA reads TGTGCCAGCAGGGTTCCAGGGGGGCTTGACATTCAGTACTTC.